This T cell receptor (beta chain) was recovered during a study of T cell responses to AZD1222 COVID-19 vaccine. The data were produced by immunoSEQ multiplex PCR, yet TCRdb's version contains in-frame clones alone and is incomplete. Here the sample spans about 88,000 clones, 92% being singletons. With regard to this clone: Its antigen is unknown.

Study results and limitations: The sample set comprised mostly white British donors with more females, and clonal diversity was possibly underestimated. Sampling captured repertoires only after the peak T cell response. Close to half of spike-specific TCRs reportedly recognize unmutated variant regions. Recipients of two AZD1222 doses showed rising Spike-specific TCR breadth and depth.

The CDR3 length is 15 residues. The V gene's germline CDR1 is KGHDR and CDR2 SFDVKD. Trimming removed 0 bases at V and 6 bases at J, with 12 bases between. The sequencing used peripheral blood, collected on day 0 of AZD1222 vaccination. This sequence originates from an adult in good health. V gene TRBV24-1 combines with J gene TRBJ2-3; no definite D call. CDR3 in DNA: TGTGCCACCAGTGATTTGGCGGAGCCAAAGGATACGCAGTATTTT. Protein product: CATSDLAEPKDTQYF.